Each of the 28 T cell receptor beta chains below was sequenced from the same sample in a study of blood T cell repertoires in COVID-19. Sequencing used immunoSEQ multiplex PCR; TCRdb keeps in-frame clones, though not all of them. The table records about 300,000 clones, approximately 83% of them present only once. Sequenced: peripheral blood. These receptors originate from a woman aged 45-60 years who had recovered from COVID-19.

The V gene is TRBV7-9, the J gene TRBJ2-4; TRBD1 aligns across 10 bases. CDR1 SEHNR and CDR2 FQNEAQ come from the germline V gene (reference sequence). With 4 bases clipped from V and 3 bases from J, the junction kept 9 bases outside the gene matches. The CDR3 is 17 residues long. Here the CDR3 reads CASSSFSRDRGKNIQYF. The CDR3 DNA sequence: TGTGCCAGCAGCTCTTTTAGTCGGGACAGGGGCAAAAACATTCAGTACTTC.

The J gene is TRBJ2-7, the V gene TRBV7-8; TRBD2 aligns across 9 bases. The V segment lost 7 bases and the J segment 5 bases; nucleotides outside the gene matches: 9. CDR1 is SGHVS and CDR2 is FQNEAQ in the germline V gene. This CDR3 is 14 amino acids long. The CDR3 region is CASTLGLAGNEQYF. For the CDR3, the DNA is TGTGCCAGCACTTTAGGCCTAGCGGGGAACGAGCAGTACTTC.

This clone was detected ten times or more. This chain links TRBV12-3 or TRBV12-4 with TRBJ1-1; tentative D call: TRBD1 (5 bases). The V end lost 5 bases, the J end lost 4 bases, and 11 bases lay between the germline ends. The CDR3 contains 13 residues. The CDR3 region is CASSPTTVTEAFF. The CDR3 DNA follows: TGTGCCAGCAGTCCTACGACAGTCACTGAAGCTTTCTTT.

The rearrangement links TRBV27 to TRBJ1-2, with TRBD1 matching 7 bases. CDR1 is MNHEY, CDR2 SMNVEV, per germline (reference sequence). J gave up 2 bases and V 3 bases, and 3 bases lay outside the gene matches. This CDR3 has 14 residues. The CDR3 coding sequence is TGTGCCAGCAGTTTTTTGGGACAGAACTATGGCTACACCTTC. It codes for CASSFLGQNYGYTF.

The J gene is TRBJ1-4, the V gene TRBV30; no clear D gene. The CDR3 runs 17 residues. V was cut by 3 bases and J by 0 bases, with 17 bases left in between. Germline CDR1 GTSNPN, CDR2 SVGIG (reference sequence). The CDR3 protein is CAWSAGRGGPTNEKLFF. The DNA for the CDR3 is TGTGCCTGGAGCGCCGGTCGGGGTGGGCCAACTAATGAAAAACTGTTTTTT. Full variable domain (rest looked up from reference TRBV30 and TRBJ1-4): SQTIHQWPATLVQPVGSPLSLECTVEGTSNPNLYWYRQAAGRGLQLLFYSVGIGQISSEVPQNLSASRPQDRQFILSSKKLLLSDSGFYLCAWSAGRGGPTNEKLFFGSGTQLSVL.

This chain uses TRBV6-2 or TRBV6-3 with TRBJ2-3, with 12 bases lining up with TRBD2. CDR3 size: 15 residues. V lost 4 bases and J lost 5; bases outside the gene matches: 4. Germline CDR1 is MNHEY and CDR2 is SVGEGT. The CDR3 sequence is CASSLGLAGQDTQYF. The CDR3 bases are TGTGCCAGCAGTTTAGGACTAGCGGGACAAGATACGCAGTATTTT.

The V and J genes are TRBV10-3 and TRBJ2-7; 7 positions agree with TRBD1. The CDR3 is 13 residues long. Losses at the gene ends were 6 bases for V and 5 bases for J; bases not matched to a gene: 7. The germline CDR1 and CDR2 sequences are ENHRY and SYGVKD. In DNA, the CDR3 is TGTGCCATCAGGGGGACAGAAACCGACGAGCAGTACTTC. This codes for CAIRGTETDEQYF.

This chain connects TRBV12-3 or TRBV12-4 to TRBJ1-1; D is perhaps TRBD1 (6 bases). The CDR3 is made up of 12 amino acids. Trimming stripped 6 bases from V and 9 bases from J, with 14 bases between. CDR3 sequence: CASSKRTVKAFF. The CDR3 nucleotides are TGTGCCAGCAGCAAACGGACAGTTAAAGCTTTCTTT.

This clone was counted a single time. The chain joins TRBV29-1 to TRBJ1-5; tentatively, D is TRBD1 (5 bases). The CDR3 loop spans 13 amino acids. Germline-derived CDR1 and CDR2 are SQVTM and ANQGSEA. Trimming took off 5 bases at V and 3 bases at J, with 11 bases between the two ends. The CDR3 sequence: CSVTTGVNQPQHF. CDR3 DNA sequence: TGCAGCGTTACAACAGGAGTCAATCAGCCCCAGCATTTT.

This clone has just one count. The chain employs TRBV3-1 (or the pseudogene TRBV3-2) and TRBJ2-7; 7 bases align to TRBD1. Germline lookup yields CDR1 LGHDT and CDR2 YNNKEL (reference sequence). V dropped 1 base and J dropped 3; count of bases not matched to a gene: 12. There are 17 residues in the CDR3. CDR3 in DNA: TGTGCCAGCAGCCAAGTCTGGGGACAGCTGGTTTTCTACGAGCAGTACTTC. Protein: CASSQVWGQLVFYEQYF.

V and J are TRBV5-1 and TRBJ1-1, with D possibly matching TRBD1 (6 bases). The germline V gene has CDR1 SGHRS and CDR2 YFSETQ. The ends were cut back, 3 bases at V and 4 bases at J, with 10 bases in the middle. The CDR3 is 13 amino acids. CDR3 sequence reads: CASSYTGTTEAFF. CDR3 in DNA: TGCGCCAGCAGCTACACAGGGACCACTGAAGCTTTCTTT.

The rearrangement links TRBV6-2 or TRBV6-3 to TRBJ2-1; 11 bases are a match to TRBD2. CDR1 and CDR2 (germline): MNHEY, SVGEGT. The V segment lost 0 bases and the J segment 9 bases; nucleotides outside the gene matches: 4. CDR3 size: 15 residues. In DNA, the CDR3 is TGTGCCAGCAGTTACTCTAGCGGGGGGGCCGGTGAGCAGTTCTTC. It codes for CASSYSSGGAGEQFF.

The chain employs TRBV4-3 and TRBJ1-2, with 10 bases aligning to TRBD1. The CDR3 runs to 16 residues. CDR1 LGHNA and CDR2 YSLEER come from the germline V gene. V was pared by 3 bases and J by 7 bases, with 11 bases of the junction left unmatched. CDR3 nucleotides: TGCGCCAGCAGCCAGATCCGGGACAGGGGCTTGAGTGGCTACACCTTC. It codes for CASSQIRDRGLSGYTF.

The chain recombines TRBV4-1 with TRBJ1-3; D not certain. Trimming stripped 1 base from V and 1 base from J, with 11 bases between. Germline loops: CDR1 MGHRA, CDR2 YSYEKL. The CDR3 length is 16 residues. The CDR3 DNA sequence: TGCGCCAGCAGCCAAGGGTGGCAGGCTTCTGGAAACACCATATATTTT. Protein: CASSQGWQASGNTIYF.

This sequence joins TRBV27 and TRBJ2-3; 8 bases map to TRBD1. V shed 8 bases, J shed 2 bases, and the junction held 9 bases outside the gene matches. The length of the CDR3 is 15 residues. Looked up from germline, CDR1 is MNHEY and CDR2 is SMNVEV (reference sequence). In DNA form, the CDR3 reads TGTGCCAGCTATCGGACAGGGCTATCCACAGATACGCAGTATTTT. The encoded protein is CASYRTGLSTDTQYF.

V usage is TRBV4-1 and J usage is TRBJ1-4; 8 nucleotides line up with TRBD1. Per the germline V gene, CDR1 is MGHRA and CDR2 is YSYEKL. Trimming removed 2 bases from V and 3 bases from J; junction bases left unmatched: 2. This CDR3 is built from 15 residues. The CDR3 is CASSQNRGANEKLFF. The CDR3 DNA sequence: TGCGCCAGCAGCCAAAACAGGGGGGCTAATGAAAAACTGTTTTTT.

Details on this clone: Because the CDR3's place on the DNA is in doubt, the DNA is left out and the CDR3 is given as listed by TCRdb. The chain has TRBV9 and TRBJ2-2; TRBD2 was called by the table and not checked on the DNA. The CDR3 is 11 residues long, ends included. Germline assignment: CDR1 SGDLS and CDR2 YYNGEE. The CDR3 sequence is CASSDRGSCFF.

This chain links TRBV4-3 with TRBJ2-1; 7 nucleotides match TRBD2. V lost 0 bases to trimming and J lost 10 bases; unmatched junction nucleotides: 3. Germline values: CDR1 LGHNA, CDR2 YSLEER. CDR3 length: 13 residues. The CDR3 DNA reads TGCGCCAGCAGCCAAGAAGGGAGGGGCGAGCAGTTCTTC. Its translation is CASSQEGRGEQFF.

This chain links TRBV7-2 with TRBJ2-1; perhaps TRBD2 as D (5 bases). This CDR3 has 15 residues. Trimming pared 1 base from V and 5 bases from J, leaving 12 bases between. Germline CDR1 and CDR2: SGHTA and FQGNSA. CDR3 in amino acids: CASSLVPSWDNEQFF. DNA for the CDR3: TGTGCCAGCAGCTTAGTGCCTAGCTGGGACAATGAGCAGTTCTTC.

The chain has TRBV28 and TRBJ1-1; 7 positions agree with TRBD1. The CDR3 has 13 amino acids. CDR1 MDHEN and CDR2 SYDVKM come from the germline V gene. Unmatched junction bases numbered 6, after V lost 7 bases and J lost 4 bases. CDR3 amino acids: CASKTGQLTEAFF. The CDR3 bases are TGTGCCAGCAAGACAGGGCAGCTCACTGAAGCTTTCTTT.

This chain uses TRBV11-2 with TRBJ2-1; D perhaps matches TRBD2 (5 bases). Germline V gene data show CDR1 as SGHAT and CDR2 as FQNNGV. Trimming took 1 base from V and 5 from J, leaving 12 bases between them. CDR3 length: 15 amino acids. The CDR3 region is CASSLVSSPDNEQFF. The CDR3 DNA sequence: TGTGCCAGCAGCTTAGTTTCTAGCCCCGACAATGAGCAGTTCTTC.

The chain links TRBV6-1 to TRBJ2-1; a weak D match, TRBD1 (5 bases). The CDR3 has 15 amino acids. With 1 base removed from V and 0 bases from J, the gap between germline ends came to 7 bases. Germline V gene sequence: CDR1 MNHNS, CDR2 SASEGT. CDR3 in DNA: TGTGCCAGCAGTGAAGAAGGGGTCTCCTACAATGAGCAGTTCTTC. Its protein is CASSEEGVSYNEQFF.

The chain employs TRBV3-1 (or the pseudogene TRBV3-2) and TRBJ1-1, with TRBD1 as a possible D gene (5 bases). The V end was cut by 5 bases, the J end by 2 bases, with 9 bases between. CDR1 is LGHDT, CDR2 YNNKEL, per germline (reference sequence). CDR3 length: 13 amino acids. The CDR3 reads CASSLQGNTEAFF. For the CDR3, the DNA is TGTGCCAGCAGCTTGCAGGGTAACACTGAAGCTTTCTTT.

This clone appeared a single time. The CDR3 is CASSWDQGWNQPQHF. DNA of the CDR3: TGTGCCAGCAGTTGGGATCAGGGGTGGAATCAGCCCCAGCATTTT. V gene TRBV28 combines with J gene TRBJ1-5, with a weak D call TRBD1 (6 bases). This CDR3 is 15 amino acids long. The V gene's germline CDR1 is MDHEN and CDR2 SYDVKM. V was clipped by 4 bases and J by 4 bases, with 14 bases between them.

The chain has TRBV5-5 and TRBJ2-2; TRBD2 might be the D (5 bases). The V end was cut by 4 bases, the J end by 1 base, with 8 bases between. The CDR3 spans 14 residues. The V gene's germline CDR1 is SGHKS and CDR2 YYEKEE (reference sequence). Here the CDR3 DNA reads TGTGCCAGCAGCCCCCGGGGGAACACCGGGGAGCTGTTTTTT. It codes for CASSPRGNTGELFF.

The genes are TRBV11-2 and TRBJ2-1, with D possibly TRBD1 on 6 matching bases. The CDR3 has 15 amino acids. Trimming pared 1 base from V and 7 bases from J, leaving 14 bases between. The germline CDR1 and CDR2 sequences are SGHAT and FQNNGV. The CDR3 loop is CASSLGTVRTNEQFF. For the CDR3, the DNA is TGTGCCAGCAGCTTAGGGACAGTTAGAACGAATGAGCAGTTCTTC.

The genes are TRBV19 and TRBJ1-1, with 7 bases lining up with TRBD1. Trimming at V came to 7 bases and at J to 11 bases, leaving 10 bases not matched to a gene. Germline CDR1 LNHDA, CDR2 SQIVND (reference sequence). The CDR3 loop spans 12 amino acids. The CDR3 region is CASKAGGRYAFF. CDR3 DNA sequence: TGTGCCAGTAAGGCAGGGGGTCGGTACGCTTTCTTT. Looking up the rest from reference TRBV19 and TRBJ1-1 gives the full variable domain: DGGITQSPKYLFRKEGQNVTLSCEQNLNHDAMYWYRQDPGQGLRLIYYSQIVNDFQKGDIAEGYSVSREKKESFPLTVTSAQKNPTAFYLCASKAGGRYAFFGQGTRLTVV.

Here the CDR3 reads CASSLVQPGDRDYEQYF. In DNA, the CDR3 is TGTGCCAGCAGCTTAGTTCAACCGGGGGACAGAGACTACGAGCAGTACTTC. The chain links TRBV7-2 to TRBJ2-7, with D possibly matching TRBD1 (7 bases). Germline CDR1 reads SGHTA; CDR2 reads FQGNSA. Between the trimmed V and J ends, which lost 1 base and 3 bases, there was a span of 19 bases. The CDR3 contains 17 residues. Variable domain in full (rest from reference TRBV7-2 and TRBJ2-7): GAGVSQSPSNKVTEKGKDVELRCDPISGHTALYWYRQSLGQGLEFLIYFQGNSAPDKSGLPSDRFSAERTGGSVSTLTIQRTQQEDSAVYLCASSLVQPGDRDYEQYFGPGTRLTVT.